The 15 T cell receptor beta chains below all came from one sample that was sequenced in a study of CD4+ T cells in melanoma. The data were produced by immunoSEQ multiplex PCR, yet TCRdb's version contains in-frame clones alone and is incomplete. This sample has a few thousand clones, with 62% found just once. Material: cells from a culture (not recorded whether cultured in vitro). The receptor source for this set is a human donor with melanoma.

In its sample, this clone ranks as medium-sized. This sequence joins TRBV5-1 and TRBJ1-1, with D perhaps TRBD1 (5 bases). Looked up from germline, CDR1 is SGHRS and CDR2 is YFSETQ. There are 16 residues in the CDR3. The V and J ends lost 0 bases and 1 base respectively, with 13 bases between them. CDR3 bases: TGCGCCAGCAGCTTGGCCCCTCCAGGGCGGAACACTGAAGCTTTCTTT. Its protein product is CASSLAPPGRNTEAFF. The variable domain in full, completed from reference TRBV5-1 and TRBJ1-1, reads KAGVTQTPRYLIKTRGQQVTLSCSPISGHRSVSWYQQTPGQGLQFLFEYFSETQRNKGNFPGRFSGRQFSNSRSEMNVSTLELGDSALYLCASSLAPPGRNTEAFFGQGTRLTVV.

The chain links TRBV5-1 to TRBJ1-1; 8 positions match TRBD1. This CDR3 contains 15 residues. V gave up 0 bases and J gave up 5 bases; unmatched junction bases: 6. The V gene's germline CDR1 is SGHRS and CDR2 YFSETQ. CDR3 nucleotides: TGCGCCAGCAGCTTGGCCCAGGGGGCGCGGACTGAAGCTTTCTTT. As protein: CASSLAQGARTEAFF.

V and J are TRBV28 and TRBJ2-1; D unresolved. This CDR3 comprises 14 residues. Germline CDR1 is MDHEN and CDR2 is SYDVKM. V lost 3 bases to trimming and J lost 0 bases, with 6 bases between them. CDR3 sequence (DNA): TGTGCCAGCAGTTTTCGGAGCTCCTACAATGAGCAGTTCTTC. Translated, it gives CASSFRSSYNEQFF.

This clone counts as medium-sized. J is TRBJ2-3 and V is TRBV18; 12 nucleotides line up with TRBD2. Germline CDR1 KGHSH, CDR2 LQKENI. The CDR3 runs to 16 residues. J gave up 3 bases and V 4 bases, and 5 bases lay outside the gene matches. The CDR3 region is CASSLLGLAGTDTQYF. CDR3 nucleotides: TGTGCCAGCTCACTTCTCGGACTAGCGGGAACAGATACGCAGTATTTT. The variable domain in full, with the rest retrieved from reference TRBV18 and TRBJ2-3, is NAGVMQNPRHLVRRRGQEARLRCSPMKGHSHVYWYRQLPEEGLKFMVYLQKENIIDESGMPKERFSAEFPKEGPSILRIQQVVRGDSAAYFCASSLLGLAGTDTQYFGPGTRLTVL.

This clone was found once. The CDR3 region has the DNA TGTGCCAGTAACCAGGGGCTCGGAAATGGCTACACCTTC. This codes for CASNQGLGNGYTF. The chain recombines TRBV19 with TRBJ1-2, with D maybe TRBD1 (6 bases). There are 13 residues in the CDR3. The V and J ends lost 7 bases and 6 bases respectively, with 15 bases between them. CDR1 and CDR2 (germline): LNHDA, SQIVND (reference sequence).

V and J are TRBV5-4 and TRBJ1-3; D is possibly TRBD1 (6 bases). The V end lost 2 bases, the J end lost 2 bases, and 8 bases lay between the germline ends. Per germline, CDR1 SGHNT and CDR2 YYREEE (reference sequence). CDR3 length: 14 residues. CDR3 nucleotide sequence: TGTGCCAGCAGCTTAGGGACAACTGGAAACACCATATATTTT. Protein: CASSLGTTGNTIYF.

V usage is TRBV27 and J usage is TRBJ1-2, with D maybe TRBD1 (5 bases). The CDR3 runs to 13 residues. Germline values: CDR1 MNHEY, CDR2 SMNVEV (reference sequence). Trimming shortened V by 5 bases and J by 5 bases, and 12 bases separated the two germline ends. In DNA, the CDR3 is TGTGCCAGCAGTCTCAGGGCGGGGTATGGCTACACCTTC. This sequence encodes CASSLRAGYGYTF.

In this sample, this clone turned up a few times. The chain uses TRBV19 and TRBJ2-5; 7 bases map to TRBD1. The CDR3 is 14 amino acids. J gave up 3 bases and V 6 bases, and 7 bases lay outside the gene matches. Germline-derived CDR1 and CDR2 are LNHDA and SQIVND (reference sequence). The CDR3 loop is CASSPQGVEETQYF. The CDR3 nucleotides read TGTGCCAGTAGCCCGCAGGGGGTAGAAGAGACCCAGTACTTC.

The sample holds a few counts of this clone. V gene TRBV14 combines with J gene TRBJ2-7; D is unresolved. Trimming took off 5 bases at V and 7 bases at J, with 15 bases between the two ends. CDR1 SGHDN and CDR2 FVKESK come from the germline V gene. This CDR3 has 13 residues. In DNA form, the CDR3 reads TGTGCCAGCAGCATATCACCAAAAAGTGAGCAGTACTTC. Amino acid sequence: CASSISPKSEQYF.

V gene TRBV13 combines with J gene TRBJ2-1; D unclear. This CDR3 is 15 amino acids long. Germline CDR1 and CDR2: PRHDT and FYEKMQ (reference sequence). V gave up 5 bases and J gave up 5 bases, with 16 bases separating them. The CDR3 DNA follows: TGTGCCAGCAGCCATGTCATGGTGGAAGACAATGAGCAGTTCTTC. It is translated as CASSHVMVEDNEQFF. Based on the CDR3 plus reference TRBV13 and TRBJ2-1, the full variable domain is AAGVIQSPRHLIKEKRETATLKCYPIPRHDTVYWYQQGPGQDPQFLISFYEKMQSDKGSIPDRFSAQQFSDYHSELNMSSLELGDSALYFCASSHVMVEDNEQFFGPGTRLTVL.

The CDR3 region is CASSLAGTGNTIYF. The CDR3 bases are TGCGCCAGCAGCTTGGCTGGGACTGGAAACACCATATATTTT. The chain uses TRBV5-1 and TRBJ1-3; D is uncertain. This CDR3 region has 14 residues. Per the germline V gene, CDR1 is SGHRS and CDR2 is YFSETQ. The V and J ends lost 0 bases and 2 bases respectively, with 6 bases between them.

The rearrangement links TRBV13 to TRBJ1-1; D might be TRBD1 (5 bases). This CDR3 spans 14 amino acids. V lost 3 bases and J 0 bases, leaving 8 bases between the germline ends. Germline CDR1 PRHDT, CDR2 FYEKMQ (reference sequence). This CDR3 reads CASSLGQMNTEAFF. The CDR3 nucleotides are TGTGCCAGCAGCTTGGGGCAAATGAACACTGAAGCTTTCTTT.

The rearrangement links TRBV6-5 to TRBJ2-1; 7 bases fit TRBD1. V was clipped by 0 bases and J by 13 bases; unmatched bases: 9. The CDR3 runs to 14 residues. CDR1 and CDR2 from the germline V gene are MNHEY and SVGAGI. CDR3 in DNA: TGTGCCAGCAGTTACTCGATTGGGGGACAGACCCAGTTCTTC. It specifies CASSYSIGGQTQFF.

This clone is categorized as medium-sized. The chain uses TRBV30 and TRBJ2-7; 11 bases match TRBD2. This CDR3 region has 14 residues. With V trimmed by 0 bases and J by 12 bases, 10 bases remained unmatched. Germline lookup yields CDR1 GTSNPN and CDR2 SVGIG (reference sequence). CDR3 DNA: TGTGCCTGGAGTGTGACTAGCGGGGCGGGAGGTGCGTACTTC. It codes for CAWSVTSGAGGAYF. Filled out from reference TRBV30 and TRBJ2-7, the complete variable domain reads SQTIHQWPATLVQPVGSPLSLECTVEGTSNPNLYWYRQAAGRGLQLLFYSVGIGQISSEVPQNLSASRPQDRQFILSSKKLLLSDSGFYLCAWSVTSGAGGAYFGPGTRLTVT.

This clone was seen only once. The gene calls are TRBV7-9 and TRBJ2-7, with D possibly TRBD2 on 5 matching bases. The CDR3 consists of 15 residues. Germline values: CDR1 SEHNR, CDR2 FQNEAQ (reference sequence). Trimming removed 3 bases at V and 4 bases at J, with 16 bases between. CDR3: CASSLYLRGTYEQYF. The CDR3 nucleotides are TGTGCCAGCAGCTTGTATCTTCGGGGAACTTACGAGCAGTACTTC.